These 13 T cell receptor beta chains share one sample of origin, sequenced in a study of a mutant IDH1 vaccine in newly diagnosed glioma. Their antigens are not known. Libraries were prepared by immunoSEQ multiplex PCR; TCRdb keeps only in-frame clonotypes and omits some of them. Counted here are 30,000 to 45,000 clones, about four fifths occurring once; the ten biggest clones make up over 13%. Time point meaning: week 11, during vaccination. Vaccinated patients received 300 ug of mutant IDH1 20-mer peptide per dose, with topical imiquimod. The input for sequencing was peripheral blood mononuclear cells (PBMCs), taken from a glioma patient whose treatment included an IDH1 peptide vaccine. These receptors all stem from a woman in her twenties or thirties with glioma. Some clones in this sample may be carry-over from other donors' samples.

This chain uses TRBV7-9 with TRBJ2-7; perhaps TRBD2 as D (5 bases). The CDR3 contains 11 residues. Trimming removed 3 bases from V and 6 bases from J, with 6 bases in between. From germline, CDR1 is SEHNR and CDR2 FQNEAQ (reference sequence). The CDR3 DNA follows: TGTGCCAGCAGCTTGGCGGGCGAGCAGTACTTC. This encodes CASSLAGEQYF. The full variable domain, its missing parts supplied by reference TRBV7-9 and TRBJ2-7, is DTGVSQNPRHKITKRGQNVTFRCDPISEHNRLYWYRQTLGQGPEFLTYFQNEAQLEKSRLLSDRFSAERPKGSFSTLEIQRTEQGDSAMYLCASSLAGEQYFGPGTRLTVT.

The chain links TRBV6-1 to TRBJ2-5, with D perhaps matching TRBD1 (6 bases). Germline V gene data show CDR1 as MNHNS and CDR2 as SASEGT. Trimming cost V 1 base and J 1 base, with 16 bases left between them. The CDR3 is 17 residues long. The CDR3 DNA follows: TGTGCCAGCAGTGAAGAGATACAGCCCAGGGGCCAAGAGACCCAGTACTTC. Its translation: CASSEEIQPRGQETQYF.

This CDR3 reads CASSLSPGQNYGYTF. The CDR3 nucleotides read TGTGCCAGCAGTTTGTCCCCCGGGCAGAACTATGGCTACACCTTC. J is TRBJ1-2 and V is TRBV28; no definite D call. Germline loops: CDR1 MDHEN, CDR2 SYDVKM. With 3 bases removed from V and 2 bases from J, the gap between germline ends came to 13 bases. The CDR3 spans 15 residues.

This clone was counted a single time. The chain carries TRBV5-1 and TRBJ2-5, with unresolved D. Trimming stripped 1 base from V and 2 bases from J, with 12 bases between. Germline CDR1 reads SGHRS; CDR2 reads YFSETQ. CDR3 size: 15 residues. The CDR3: CASSLMAGEQETQYF. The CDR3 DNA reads TGCGCCAGCAGCTTGATGGCAGGCGAACAAGAGACCCAGTACTTC.

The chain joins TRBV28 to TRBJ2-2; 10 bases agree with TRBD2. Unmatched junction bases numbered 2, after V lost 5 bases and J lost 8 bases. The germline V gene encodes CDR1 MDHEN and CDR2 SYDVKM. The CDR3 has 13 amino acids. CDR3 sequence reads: CASSALAGGELFF. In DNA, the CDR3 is TGTGCCAGCAGTGCACTAGCGGGAGGGGAGCTGTTTTTT. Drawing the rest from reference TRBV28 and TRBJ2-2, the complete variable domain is DVKVTQSSRYLVKRTGEKVFLECVQDMDHENMFWYRQDPGLGLRLIYFSYDVKMKEKGDIPEGYSVSREKKERFSLILESASTNQTSMYLCASSALAGGELFFGEGSRLTVL.

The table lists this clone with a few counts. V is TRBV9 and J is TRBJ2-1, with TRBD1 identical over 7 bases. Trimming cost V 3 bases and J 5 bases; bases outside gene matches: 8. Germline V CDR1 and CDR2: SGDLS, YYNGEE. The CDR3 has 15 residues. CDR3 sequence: CASSDGWTGNNEQFF. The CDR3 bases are TGTGCCAGCAGCGATGGGTGGACAGGTAACAATGAGCAGTTCTTC.

DNA of the CDR3: TGTGCCAGCATCACAGGGCTGAACACTGAAGCTTTCTTT. Translated: CASITGLNTEAFF. The chain couples TRBV6-1 to TRBJ1-1; TRBD1 might be the D (6 bases). Germline V gene lookup returns CDR1 MNHNS and CDR2 SASEGT. The CDR3 consists of 13 residues. V was clipped by 7 bases and J by 0 bases, with 9 bases between them.

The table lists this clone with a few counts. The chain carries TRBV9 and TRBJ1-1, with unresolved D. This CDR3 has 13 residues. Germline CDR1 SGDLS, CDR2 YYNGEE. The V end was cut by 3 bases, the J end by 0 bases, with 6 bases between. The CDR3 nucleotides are TGTGCCAGCAGCGCGGATATGAACACTGAAGCTTTCTTT. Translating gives CASSADMNTEAFF. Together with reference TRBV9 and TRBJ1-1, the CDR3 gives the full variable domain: DSGVTQTPKHLITATGQRVTLRCSPRSGDLSVYWYQQSLDQGLQFLIQYYNGEERAKGNILERFSAQQFPDLHSELNLSSLELGDSALYFCASSADMNTEAFFGQGTRLTVV.

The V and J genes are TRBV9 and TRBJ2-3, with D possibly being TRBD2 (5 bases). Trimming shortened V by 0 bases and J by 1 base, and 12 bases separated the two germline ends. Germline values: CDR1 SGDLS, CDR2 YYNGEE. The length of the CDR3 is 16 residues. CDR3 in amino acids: CASSVERRTRTDTQYF. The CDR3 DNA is TGTGCCAGCAGCGTAGAGAGGAGGACGCGCACAGATACGCAGTATTTT.

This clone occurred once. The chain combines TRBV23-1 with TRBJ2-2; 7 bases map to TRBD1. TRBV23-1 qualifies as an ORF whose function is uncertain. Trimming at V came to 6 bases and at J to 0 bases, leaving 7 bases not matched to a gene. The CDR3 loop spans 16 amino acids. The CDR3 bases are TGCGCCAGCAGCTTGACAGGGTTCTCGAACACCGGGGAGCTGTTTTTT. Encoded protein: CASSLTGFSNTGELFF.

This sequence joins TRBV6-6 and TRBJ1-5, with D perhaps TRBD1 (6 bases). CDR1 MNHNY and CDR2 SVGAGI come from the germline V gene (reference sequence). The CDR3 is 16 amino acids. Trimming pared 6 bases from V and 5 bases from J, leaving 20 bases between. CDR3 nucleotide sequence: TGTGCCAGCAGCTGGTCTAGGGGGTTGCGGGATCAGCCCCAGCATTTT. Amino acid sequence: CASSWSRGLRDQPQHF.

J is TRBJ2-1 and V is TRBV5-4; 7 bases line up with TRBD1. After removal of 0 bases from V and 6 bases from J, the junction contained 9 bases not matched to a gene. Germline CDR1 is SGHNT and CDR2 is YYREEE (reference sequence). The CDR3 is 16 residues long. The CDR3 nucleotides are TGTGCCAGCAGCTTGGCCAGACAGGGAAAGGTCAATGAGCAGTTCTTC. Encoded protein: CASSLARQGKVNEQFF.

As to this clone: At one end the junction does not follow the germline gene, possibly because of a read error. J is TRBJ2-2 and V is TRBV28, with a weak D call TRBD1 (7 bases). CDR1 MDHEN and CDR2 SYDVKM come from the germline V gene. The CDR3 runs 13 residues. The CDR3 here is CASSLSGQGGLFF. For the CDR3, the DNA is TGTGCCAGCAGTTTGTCCGGTCAGGGGGGGCTGTTTTTT.